The present entry profiles one T cell receptor (beta chain) with its context. Its antigen is currently unknown. The CDR3 length is 17 residues. Germline V CDR1 and CDR2: MNHEY, SVGEGT. V was cut by 6 bases and J by 5 bases, with 26 bases left in between. This entry comes from a study of T-cell memory formation after mild COVID-19. Looking at the study overall: Largely donor-specific sequence clusters came from two donors.

Whole-study results and caveats: Researchers found some responding clones in pre-infection memory, a sign that cross-reactive memory joined. Clones shrinking between day 15 and 85 showed a balanced CD4/CD8 split, and those that grew later tilted toward CD4+. Those CD4+ clones that contracted were mainly in CM and EM (CD8+ ones in EMRA).

TCRdb used MiXCR to reprocess the 5' RACE reads, holding one entry per CDR3 protein. The table shows a few hundred thousand distinct CDR3 sequences, with roughly an eighth occurring only once. This clonotype was obtained from a man between 18 and 35 years old who had mild COVID-19 (a few samples of this study predate the infection). Cell type and time point are not known. This rearrangement joins TRBV6-2 or TRBV6-3 to TRBJ2-7; D gene ambiguous. The sample was PBMCs or a T cell subset sorted from them (not recorded which). The CDR3 loop is CASRPSTQAGVKDEQYV. CDR3 coding DNA: TGTGCCAGCAGGCCTTCAACCCAGGCAGGAGTGAAGGACGAGCAGTACGTC.